The clone carrying this T cell receptor (beta chain) appeared a few times. Its antigen is unknown. These data are taken from a study of T cell repertoires in cytomegalovirus infection. Each CDR3 protein gets one entry after TCRdb re-called the reads with MiXCR. Of hundreds of thousands of distinct CDR3 sequences listed, 30% to 40% were seen once; the top ten hold roughly 16%. Material: cultured PBMCs, obtained from culture after CMV antigen stimulation. The sequence was collected from a human donor in good health (CMV status not recorded). Some clones in this sample may be carry-over from other donors' samples.

This chain's CDR3 is CASSWTLEEQYF. The CDR3 region has the DNA TGTGCCAGCAGTTGGACCCTCGAGGAGCAGTACTTC. The V and J genes are TRBV12-3 or TRBV12-4 and TRBJ2-7; D is ambiguous. The CDR3 runs to 12 residues. The V end was cut by 4 bases, the J end by 7 bases, with 11 bases between.